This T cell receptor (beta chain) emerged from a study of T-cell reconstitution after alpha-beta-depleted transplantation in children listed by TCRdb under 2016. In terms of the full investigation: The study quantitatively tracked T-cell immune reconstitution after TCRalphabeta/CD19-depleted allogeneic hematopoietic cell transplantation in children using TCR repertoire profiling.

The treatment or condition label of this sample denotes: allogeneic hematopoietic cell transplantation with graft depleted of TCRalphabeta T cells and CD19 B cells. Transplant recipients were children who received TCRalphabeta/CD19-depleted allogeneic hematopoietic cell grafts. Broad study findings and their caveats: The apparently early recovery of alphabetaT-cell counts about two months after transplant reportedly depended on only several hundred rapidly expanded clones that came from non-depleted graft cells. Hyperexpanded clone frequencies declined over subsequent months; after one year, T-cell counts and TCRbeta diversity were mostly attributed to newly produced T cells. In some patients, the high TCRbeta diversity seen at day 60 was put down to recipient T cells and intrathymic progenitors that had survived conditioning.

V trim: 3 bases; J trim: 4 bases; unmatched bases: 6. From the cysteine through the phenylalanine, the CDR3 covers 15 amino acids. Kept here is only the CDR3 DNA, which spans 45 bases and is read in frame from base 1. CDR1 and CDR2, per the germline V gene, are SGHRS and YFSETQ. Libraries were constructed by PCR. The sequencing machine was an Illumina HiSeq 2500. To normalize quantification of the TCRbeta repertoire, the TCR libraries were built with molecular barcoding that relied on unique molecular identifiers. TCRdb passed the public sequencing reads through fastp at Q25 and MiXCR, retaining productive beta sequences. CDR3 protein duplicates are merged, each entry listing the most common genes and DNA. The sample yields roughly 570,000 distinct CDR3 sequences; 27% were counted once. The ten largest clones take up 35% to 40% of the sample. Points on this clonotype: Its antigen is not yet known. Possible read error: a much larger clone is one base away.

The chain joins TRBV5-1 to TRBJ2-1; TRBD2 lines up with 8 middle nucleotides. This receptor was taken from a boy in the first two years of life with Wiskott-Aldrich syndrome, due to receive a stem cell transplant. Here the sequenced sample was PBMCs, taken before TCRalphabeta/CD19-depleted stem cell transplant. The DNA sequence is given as TGCGCCAGCAGCTCGGGACTAGGGTCGTACAATGAGCAGTTCTTC. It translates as CASSSGLGSYNEQFF.